This T cell receptor (beta chain) was sequenced during a study of OX40 agonist ivuxolimab in advanced cancers. This clone was seen just once. Trimming removed 6 bases at V and 5 bases at J, with 19 bases between. The CDR3 has 15 residues. The germline V gene encodes CDR1 LNHDA and CDR2 SQIVND (reference sequence). Assay: immunoSEQ multiplex PCR; the TCRdb copy retains only in-frame clones and omits some. The sample has fewer than 65,000 clones, less than 85% seen once; the top ten hold 11%. The specimen was CD4+ or CD8+ T cells sorted from blood, collected in a trial of the OX40 agonist ivuxolimab. The chain links TRBV19 to TRBJ1-2, with D perhaps TRBD1 (6 bases). The origin of this receptor is an adult with an advanced solid tumor such as melanoma, head and neck, liver or kidney cancer. Here the CDR3 DNA reads TGTGCCAGTAGCTTTGACAGGCGCTTAGGGTATGGCTACACCTTC. Translation: CASSFDRRLGYGYTF.